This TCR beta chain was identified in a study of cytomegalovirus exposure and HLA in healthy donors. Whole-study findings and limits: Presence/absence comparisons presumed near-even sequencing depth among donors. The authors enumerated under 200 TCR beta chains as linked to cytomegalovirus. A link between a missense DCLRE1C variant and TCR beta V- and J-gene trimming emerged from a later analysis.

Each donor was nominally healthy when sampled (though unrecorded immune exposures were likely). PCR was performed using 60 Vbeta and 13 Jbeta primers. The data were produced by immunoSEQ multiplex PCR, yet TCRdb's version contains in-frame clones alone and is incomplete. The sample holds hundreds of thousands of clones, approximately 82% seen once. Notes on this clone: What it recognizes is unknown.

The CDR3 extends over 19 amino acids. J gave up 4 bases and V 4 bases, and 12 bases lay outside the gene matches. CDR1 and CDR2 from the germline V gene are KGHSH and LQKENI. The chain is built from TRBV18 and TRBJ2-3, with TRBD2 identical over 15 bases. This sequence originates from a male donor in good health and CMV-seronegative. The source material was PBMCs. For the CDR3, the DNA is TGTGCCAGCTCACTTCTACCCCGGACTAGCGGGAGGGCCCCAGATACGCAGTATTTT. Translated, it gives CASSLLPRTSGRAPDTQYF.